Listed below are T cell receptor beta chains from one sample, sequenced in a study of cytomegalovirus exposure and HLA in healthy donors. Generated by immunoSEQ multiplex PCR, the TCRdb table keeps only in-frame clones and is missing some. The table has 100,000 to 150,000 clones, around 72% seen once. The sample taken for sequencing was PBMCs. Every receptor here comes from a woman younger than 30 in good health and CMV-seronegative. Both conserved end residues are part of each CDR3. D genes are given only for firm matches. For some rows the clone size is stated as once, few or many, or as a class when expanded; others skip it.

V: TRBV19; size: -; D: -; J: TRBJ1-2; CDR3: CASSIDSGSDTNYGYTF; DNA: TGTGCCAGTAGTATAGATTCCGGCTCTGACACTAACTATGGCTACACCTTC
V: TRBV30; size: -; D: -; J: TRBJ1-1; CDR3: CAWNPRMNTEAFF; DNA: TGTGCCTGGAACCCGAGGATGAACACTGAAGCTTTCTTT
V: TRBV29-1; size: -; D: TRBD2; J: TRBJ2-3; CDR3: CSVEPRLAVRTDTQYF; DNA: TGCAGCGTTGAACCCCGACTAGCGGTACGCACAGATACGCAGTATTTT
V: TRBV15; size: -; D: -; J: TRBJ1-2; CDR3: CATSFAANYGYTF; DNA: TGTGCCACCAGCTTCGCAGCTAACTATGGCTACACCTTC
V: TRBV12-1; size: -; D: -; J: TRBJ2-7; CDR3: CASSSGGRAYYEQYF; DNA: TGTGCCAGCAGCTCAGGCGGGAGGGCCTATTACGAGCAGTACTTC
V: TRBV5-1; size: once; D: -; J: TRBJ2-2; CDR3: CASSSSTDRATGELFF; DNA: TGCGCCAGCAGCTCGTCCACGGACAGAGCCACCGGGGAGCTGTTTTTT
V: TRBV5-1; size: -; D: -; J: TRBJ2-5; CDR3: CASSLSGEGVETQYF; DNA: TGCGCCAGCAGCTTGTCGGGCGAGGGGGTAGAGACCCAGTACTTC
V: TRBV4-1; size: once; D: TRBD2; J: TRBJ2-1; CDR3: CASSPGLAGGPRNEQFF; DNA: TGCGCCAGCAGCCCCGGACTAGCGGGAGGGCCAAGGAATGAGCAGTTCTTC
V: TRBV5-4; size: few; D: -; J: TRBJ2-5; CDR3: CASSFRGAGETQYF; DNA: TGTGCCAGCAGCTTTCGGGGGGCCGGGGAGACCCAGTACTTC
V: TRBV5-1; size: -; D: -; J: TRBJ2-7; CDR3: CASSLALRIDEQYF; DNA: TGCGCCAGCAGCTTGGCACTACGAATAGACGAGCAGTACTTC
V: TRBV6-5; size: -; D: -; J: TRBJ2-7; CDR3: CASSVYRGSYEQYF; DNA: TGTGCCAGCAGCGTATACCGCGGATCCTACGAGCAGTACTTC